The 5 T cell receptor beta chains in this list originate from one sample, sequenced in a study of T cell repertoires in cytomegalovirus infection. TCRdb ran MiXCR on the reads and lists one entry per CDR3 protein. Here the sample spans about 190,000 distinct CDR3 sequences, approximately 28% being singletons. Sequencing was done on a sample of PBMCs. The source is a human donor in good health (CMV status not recorded). Some clones in this sample may be carry-over from other donors' samples.

This clonotype was counted between two and nine times. The rearrangement joins TRBV11-2 to TRBJ2-5, with D perhaps TRBD1 (6 bases). There are 14 residues in the CDR3. Deletions cut 0 bases from V and 7 bases from J, with 12 bases between. Germline lookup yields CDR1 SGHAT and CDR2 FQNNGV. CDR3 bases: TGTGCCAGCAGCTTAGAAAGGGGGACGGCGACCCAGTACTTC. It translates to CASSLERGTATQYF.

The V call is TRBV5-6, the J call TRBJ1-1; D possibly corresponds to TRBD1 (5 bases). Between the trimmed V and J ends, which lost 0 bases and 1 base, there was a span of 10 bases. The CDR3 extends over 15 amino acids. The germline V gene encodes CDR1 SGHDT and CDR2 YYEEEE. The CDR3 sequence is CASSLARGQNTEAFF. CDR3 nucleotides: TGTGCCAGCAGCTTGGCCCGAGGACAGAACACTGAAGCTTTCTTT.

This clonotype turned up a few times. The V and J genes are TRBV6-5 and TRBJ2-2, with unresolved D. The germline CDR1 and CDR2 sequences are MNHEY and SVGAGI. The CDR3 contains 12 residues. Trimming removed 6 bases at V and 8 bases at J, with 10 bases between. The CDR3 nucleotides read TGTGCCAGCAGACCCAATTGGGGGGAGCTGTTTTTT. As protein: CASRPNWGELFF.

In its sample, this clonotype was seen a few times. The chain uses TRBV9 and TRBJ1-4, with 10 bases lining up with TRBD1. The CDR3 consists of 16 residues. Trimming at V came to 0 bases and at J to 10 bases, leaving 9 bases not matched to a gene. Germline values: CDR1 SGDLS, CDR2 YYNGEE. The CDR3 region has the DNA TGTGCCAGCAGCGTAGATGGGACAGGGGATCCTCGAAAACTGTTTTTT. Amino acid sequence: CASSVDGTGDPRKLFF. Drawing the rest from reference TRBV9 and TRBJ1-4, the complete variable domain is DSGVTQTPKHLITATGQRVTLRCSPRSGDLSVYWYQQSLDQGLQFLIQYYNGEERAKGNILERFSAQQFPDLHSELNLSSLELGDSALYFCASSVDGTGDPRKLFFGSGTQLSVL.

A few counts support this clonotype. The chain recombines TRBV7-3 with TRBJ2-7, with D perhaps TRBD2 (6 bases). The CDR3 sequence is 14 residues long. CDR1 SGHTA and CDR2 FQGTGA come from the germline V gene. V was clipped by 4 bases and J by 2 bases, with 12 bases between them. CDR3 sequence: CASSSGLNPYEQYF. The DNA of the CDR3 is TGTGCCAGCAGCTCCGGACTAAATCCCTACGAGCAGTACTTC.